What follows are 5 T cell receptor beta chains derived from one specimen sequenced in a study of T cells in women clearing cervical HPV infection. Profiling relied on immunoSEQ multiplex PCR, and the TCRdb table lists in-frame clones only, not all of them. This table holds around 31,000 clones. Sequencing was done on a sample of blood buffy coat. The receptors stem from a woman between 18 and 70 years old with a cervical HPV16 infection that either progressed to CIN3+ or cleared (not recorded which).

Turning to this clone: Read sequence stops 3 residues before the CDR3 end, and the germline J gene provides the missing end. The chain recombines TRBV4-1 with TRBJ2-5; D not certain. The germline V gene encodes CDR1 MGHRA and CDR2 YSYEKL. The length of the CDR3 is 13 residues. Trimming shortened V by 1 base and J by 4 bases, and 7 bases separated the two germline ends. The CDR3 is CASSQGIGETQYF. Partial CDR3 DNA: TGCGCCAGCAGCCAAGGAATCGGAGAGACC.

Note on this clone: Read data end 3 residues before the CDR3 end; the end is taken from the germline J gene. The chain recombines TRBV19 with TRBJ1-6; TRBD1 agrees at 7 bases. Germline V gene sequence: CDR1 LNHDA, CDR2 SQIVND (reference sequence). The CDR3 is made up of 17 amino acids. V dropped 4 bases and J dropped 0; count of bases not matched to a gene: 6. CDR3 DNA (partial): TGTGCCAGTAGTACGTGGACAGGAGGCTCCTATAATTCACCC. This translates into CASSTWTGGSYNSP. In full, the CDR3 reads CASSTWTGGSYNSPLHF.

A remark on this clone: With the read ending 3 residues before the CDR3 end, the germline J gene is used to fill in that end. V gene TRBV5-6 combines with J gene TRBJ1-2; weak D call: TRBD1 (6 bases). The CDR3 runs 14 residues. The V gene's germline CDR1 is SGHDT and CDR2 YYEEEE. This chain's CDR3 is CASSFLTGTKGYTF. CDR3 bases read: TGTGCCAGCAGCTTTTTGACAGGCACAAAGGGC.

Details on this clone: The missing CDR3 end, 3 residues past where the read stops, is filled in from the germline J gene. This chain uses TRBV6-2 or TRBV6-3 with TRBJ2-2, with 7 bases aligning to TRBD1. V gave up 5 bases and J gave up 2 bases; unmatched junction bases: 5. Germline values: CDR1 MNHEY, CDR2 SVGEGT. CDR3 size: 15 residues. The CDR3 reads CASSTGQTNTGELFF. CDR3 DNA (partial): TGTGCCAGCAGTACGGGACAGACAAACACCGGGGAG.

A remark on this clone: At one boundary the junction diverges from the germline segment, which might be a read error. Sequencing ends 3 residues short of the CDR3 end; the germline J gene provides the rest. This chain joins TRBV4-2 and TRBJ2-5, with 14 bases fitting TRBD2. CDR3 length: 16 amino acids. CDR1 LGHNA and CDR2 YNFKEQ come from the germline V gene. CDR3 loop: CASSQGTSGGAETQYF. CDR3 bases read: TGCGCCAGCAGCCAAGGGACTAGCGGGGGCGCGGAGACC.